The 10 T cell receptor beta chains below come from one sample, sequenced in a study of shared clonotypes between healthy human individuals. Data came from immunoSEQ multiplex PCR; TCRdb stores just in-frame clones and leaves some out. The sample lists around 500,000 clones, 81% occurring once. The sequenced material came from PBMCs. The receptors were sampled from a woman between 35 and 50 years old in good health. Some clones in this sample may be carry-over from other donors' samples.

This rearrangement joins TRBV2 to TRBJ2-1; D not certain. This CDR3 has 13 amino acids. Germline V gene sequence: CDR1 SNHLY, CDR2 FYNNEI. Between the trimmed V and J ends, which lost 8 bases and 8 bases, there was a span of 16 bases. CDR3 region: CASGPSDRDEQFF. CDR3 bases: TGTGCCAGCGGGCCTTCCGATCGGGATGAGCAGTTCTTC.

V and J are TRBV2 and TRBJ2-1; 7 bases match TRBD1. This CDR3 comprises 13 residues. In germline, CDR1 is SNHLY, CDR2 FYNNEI. The V segment lost 8 bases and the J segment 4 bases; nucleotides outside the gene matches: 5. The CDR3 coding sequence is TGTGCCAGCGGGGGACAGTTTTACAATGAGCAGTTCTTC. Its protein is CASGGQFYNEQFF.

In the case of this clone: A single base separates this from a much larger clone, so it may be a read error. J is TRBJ2-1 and V is TRBV28; D possibly corresponds to TRBD2 (6 bases). V was clipped by 6 bases and J by 7 bases, with 16 bases between them. Germline loops: CDR1 MDHEN, CDR2 SYDVKM. This CDR3 has 14 amino acids. CDR3 region: CASSPGRGLNEQFF. CDR3 nucleotide sequence: TGTGCCAGCAGCCCAGGACGGGGGTTGAATGAGCAGTTCTTC.

The chain has TRBV14 and TRBJ2-7, with D maybe TRBD1 (6 bases). Between the trimmed V and J ends, which lost 5 bases and 2 bases, there was a span of 13 bases. Germline values: CDR1 SGHDN, CDR2 FVKESK. This CDR3 spans 14 amino acids. The CDR3 nucleotides are TGTGCCAGCAGCTCGAACAGGGCGACCTACGAGCAGTACTTC. This gives the protein CASSSNRATYEQYF.

On this clone itself: At the DNA level, this CDR3 is encoded by other sequences in the same sample as well. The V gene is TRBV5-1, the J gene TRBJ2-7; 7 bases line up with TRBD2. Germline trimming cut 0 bases from V and 1 base from J; bases unmatched to any gene: 4. Germline-derived CDR1 and CDR2 are SGHRS and YFSETQ. The CDR3 is made up of 15 amino acids. The CDR3 loop reads CASSLGASGSYEQYF. DNA for the CDR3: TGCGCCAGCAGCTTGGGGGCTAGCGGTTCCTACGAGCAGTACTTC.

As regards this clone: At one end, the junction sequence differs from germline, possibly due to a read error. This chain uses TRBV28 with TRBJ2-7, with D unclear. The CDR3 spans 16 residues. Germline V lookup: CDR1 MDHEN, CDR2 SYDVKM. The CDR3 sequence is CASSLGPGRLSYEQCF. CDR3 nucleotide sequence: TGTGCCAGCAGTTTAGGACCGGGTCGCCTTTCGTACGAGCAGTGCTTC.

The chain joins TRBV6-1 to TRBJ1-4; D is unresolved. Trimming stripped 5 bases from V and 4 bases from J, with 8 bases between. This CDR3 has 13 amino acids. The V gene's germline CDR1 is MNHNS and CDR2 SASEGT. Here the CDR3 reads CASSPGVNEKLFF. The CDR3 DNA sequence: TGTGCCAGCAGTCCCGGCGTTAATGAAAAACTGTTTTTT.

V gene TRBV18 combines with J gene TRBJ2-7; 8 bases agree with TRBD1. The CDR3 is 14 residues long. In germline, CDR1 is KGHSH, CDR2 LQKENI. After removal of 3 bases from V and 5 bases from J, the junction contained 6 bases not matched to a gene. CDR3 in amino acids: CASSPRQGFNEQYF. The DNA for the CDR3 is TGTGCCAGCTCACCCCGACAGGGGTTCAACGAGCAGTACTTC.

The rearrangement uses TRBV28 and TRBJ1-5; tentatively, D is TRBD1 (6 bases). The CDR3 consists of 18 residues. The germline CDR1 and CDR2 sequences are MDHEN and SYDVKM. V lost 3 bases and J lost 4, with 22 bases in between. CDR3 in amino acids: CASSLWTDLGSRNQPQHF. As DNA, the CDR3 is TGTGCCAGCAGTTTGTGGACAGATCTAGGTTCCCGAAATCAGCCCCAGCATTTT.

This clone was seen many times. This chain connects TRBV7-9 to TRBJ2-1; TRBD2 agrees at 10 bases. V dropped 4 bases and J dropped 4; count of bases not matched to a gene: 4. Per the germline V gene, CDR1 is SEHNR and CDR2 is FQNEAQ (reference sequence). The CDR3 spans 15 residues. The CDR3 DNA follows: TGTGCCAGCAGCTGGACTAGCGGTACTTACAATGAGCAGTTCTTC. It codes for CASSWTSGTYNEQFF.